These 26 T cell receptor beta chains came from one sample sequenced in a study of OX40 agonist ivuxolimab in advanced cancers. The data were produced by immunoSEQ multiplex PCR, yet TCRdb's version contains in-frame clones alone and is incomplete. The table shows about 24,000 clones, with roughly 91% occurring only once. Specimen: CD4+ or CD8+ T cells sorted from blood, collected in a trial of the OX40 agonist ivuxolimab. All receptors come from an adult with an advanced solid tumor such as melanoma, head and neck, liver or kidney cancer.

CDR3 nucleotides: TGTGCCAGCAGCTCCCCTAGGGGGGACAATGAGCAGTTCTTC. Translation: CASSSPRGDNEQFF. The chain links TRBV7-9 to TRBJ2-1, with D possibly being TRBD1 or TRBD2 (6 bases each). CDR1 is SEHNR and CDR2 is FQNEAQ in the germline V gene (reference sequence). CDR3 length: 14 amino acids. Trimming left V 4 bases short and J 5 bases short, with 12 bases between.

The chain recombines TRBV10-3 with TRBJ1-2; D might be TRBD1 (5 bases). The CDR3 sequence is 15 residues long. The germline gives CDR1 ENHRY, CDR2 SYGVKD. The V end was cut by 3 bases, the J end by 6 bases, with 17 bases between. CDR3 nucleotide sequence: TGTGCCATCAGTGATGTTGGGGCAGGGCCCCATGGCTACACCTTC. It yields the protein CAISDVGAGPHGYTF.

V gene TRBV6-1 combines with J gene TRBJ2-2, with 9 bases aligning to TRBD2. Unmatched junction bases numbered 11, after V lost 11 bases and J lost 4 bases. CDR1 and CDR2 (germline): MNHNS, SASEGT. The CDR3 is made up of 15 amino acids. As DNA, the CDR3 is TGTGCCGGTCGAATGGGACTAGCATCCACCGGGGAGCTGTTTTTT. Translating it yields CAGRMGLASTGELFF.

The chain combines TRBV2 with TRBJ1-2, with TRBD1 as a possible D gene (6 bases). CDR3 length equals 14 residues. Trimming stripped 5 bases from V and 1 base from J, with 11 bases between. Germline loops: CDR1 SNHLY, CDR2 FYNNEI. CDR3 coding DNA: TGTGCCAGCAGTCCTCAGGGGCATAACTATGGCTACACCTTC. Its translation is CASSPQGHNYGYTF.

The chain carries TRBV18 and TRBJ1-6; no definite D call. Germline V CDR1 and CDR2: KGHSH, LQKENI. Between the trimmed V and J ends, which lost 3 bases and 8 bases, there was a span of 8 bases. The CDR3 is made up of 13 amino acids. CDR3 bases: TGTGCCAGCTCACCCGACGGGTATTCACCCCTCCACTTT. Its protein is CASSPDGYSPLHF. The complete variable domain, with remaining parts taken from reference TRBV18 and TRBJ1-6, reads NAGVMQNPRHLVRRRGQEARLRCSPMKGHSHVYWYRQLPEEGLKFMVYLQKENIIDESGMPKERFSAEFPKEGPSILRIQQVVRGDSAAYFCASSPDGYSPLHFGNGTRLTVT.

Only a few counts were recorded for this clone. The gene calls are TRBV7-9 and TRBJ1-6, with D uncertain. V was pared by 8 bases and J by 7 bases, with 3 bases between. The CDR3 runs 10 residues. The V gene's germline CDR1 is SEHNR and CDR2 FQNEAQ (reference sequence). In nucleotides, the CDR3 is TGTGCCAGCCCCAATTCACCCCTCCACTTT. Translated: CASPNSPLHF.

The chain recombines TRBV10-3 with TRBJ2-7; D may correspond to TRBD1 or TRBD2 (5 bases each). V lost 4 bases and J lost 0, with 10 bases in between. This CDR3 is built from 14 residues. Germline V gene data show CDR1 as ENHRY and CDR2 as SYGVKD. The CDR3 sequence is CAISGEGSSYEQYF. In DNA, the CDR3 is TGTGCCATCAGTGGTGAGGGGAGCTCCTACGAGCAGTACTTC.

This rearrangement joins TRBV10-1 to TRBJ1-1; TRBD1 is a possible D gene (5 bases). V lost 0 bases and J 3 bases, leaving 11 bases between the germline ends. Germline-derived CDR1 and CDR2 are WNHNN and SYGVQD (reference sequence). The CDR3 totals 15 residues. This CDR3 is CASSESRREDTEAFF. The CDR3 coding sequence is TGCGCCAGCAGTGAGTCCCGCAGGGAGGACACTGAAGCTTTCTTT.

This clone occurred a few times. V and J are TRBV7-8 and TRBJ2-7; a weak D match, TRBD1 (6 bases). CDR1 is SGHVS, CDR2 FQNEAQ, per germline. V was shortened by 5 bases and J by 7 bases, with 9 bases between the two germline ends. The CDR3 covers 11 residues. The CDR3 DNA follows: TGTGCCAGCAGCACAGGGTGGGAGCAGTACTTC. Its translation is CASSTGWEQYF. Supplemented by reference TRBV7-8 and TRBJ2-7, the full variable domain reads GAGVSQSPRYKVAKRGQDVALRCDPISGHVSLFWYQQALGQGPEFLTYFQNEAQLDKSGLPSDRFFAERPEGSVSTLKIQRTQQEDSAVYLCASSTGWEQYFGPGTRLTVT.

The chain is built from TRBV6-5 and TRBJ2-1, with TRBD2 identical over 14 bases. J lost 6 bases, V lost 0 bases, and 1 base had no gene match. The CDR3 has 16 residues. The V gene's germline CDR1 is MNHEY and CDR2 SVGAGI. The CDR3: CASSYSTSGRANEQFF. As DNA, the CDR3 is TGTGCCAGCAGTTACTCGACTAGCGGGAGGGCCAATGAGCAGTTCTTC.

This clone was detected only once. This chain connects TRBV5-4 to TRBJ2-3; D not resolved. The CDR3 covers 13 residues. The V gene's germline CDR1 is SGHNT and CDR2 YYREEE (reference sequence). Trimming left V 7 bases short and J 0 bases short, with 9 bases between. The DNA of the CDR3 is TGTGCCAGCTGCGAGGAGAGCACAGATACGCAGTATTTT. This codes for CASCEESTDTQYF.

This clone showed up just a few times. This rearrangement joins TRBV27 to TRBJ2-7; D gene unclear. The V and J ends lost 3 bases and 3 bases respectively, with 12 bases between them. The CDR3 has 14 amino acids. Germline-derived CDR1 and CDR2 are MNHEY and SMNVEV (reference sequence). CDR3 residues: CASSFLGDGYEQYF. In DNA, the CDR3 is TGTGCCAGCAGTTTTCTTGGCGATGGCTACGAGCAGTACTTC.

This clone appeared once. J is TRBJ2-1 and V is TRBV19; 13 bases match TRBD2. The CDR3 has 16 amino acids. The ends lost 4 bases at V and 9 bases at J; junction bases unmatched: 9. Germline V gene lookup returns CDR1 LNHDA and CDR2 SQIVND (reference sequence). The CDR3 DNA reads TGTGCCAGTAGTAAAAGGGGGACTAGCGGGATGGGTGAGCAGTTCTTC. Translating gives CASSKRGTSGMGEQFF.

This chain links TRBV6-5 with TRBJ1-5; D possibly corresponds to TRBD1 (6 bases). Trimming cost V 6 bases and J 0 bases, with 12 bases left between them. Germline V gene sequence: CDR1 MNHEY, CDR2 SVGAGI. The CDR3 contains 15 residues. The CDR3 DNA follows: TGTGCCAGCAGCTCTACAGGGTATAGCAATCAGCCCCAGCATTTT. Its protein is CASSSTGYSNQPQHF.

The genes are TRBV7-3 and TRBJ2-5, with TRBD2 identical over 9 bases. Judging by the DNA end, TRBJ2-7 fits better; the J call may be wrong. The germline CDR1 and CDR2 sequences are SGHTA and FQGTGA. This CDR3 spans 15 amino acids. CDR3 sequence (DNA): TGTGCCAGCAGCTTACAGGCTAGCGGGATCTACGAGCAGTACTTC. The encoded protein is CASSLQASGIYEQYF.

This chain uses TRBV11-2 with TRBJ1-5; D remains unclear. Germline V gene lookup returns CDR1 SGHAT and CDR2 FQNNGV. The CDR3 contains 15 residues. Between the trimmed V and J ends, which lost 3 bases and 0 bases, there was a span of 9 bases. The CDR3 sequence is CASSLTRTSNQPQHF. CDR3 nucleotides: TGTGCCAGCAGCTTGACAAGAACTAGCAATCAGCCCCAGCATTTT.

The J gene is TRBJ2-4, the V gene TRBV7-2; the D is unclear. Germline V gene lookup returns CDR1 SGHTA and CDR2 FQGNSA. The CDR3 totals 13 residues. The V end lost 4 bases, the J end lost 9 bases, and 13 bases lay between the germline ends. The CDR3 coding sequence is TGTGCCAGCAGCTCAACCGGCCTTGGCATTCAGTACTTC. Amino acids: CASSSTGLGIQYF.

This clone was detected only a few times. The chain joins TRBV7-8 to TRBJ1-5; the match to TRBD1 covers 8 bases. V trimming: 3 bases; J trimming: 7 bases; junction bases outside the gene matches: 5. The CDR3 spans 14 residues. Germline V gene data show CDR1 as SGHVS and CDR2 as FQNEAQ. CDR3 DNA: TGTGCCAGCAGCTTTTGGACAGGGCGGCAGCCCCAGCATTTT. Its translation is CASSFWTGRQPQHF. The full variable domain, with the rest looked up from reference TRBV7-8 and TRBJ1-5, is GAGVSQSPRYKVAKRGQDVALRCDPISGHVSLFWYQQALGQGPEFLTYFQNEAQLDKSGLPSDRFFAERPEGSVSTLKIQRTQQEDSAVYLCASSFWTGRQPQHFGDGTRLSIL.

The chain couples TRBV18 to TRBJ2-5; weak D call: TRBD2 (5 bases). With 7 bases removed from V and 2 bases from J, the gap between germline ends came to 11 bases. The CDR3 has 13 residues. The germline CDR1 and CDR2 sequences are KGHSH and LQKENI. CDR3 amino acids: CASCPGIQETQYF. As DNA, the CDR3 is TGTGCCAGCTGCCCGGGGATACAAGAGACCCAGTACTTC.

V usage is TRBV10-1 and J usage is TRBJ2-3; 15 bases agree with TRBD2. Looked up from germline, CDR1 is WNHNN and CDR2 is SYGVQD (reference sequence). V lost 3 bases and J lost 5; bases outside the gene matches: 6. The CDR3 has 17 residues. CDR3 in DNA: TGCGCCAGCAGTGACGGACTAGCGGGAGGGCCGAAAGATACGCAGTATTTT. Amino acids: CASSDGLAGGPKDTQYF.

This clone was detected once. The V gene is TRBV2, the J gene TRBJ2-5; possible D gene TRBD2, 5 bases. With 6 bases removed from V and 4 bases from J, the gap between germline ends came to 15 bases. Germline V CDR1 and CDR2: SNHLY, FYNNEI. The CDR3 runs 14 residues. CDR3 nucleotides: TGTGCCAGCAGAAGGAGGATGACGGCAGAGACCCAGTACTTC. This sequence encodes CASRRRMTAETQYF.

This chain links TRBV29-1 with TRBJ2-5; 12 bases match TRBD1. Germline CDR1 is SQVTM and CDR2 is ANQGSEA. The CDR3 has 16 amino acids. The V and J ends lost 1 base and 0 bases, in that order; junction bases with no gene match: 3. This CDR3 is CSVEVGTGGNQETQYF. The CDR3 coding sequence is TGCAGCGTTGAAGTAGGGACAGGGGGCAACCAAGAGACCCAGTACTTC. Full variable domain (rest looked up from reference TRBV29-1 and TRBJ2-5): SAVISQKPSRDICQRGTSLTIQCQVDSQVTMMFWYRQQPGQSLTLIATANQGSEATYESGFVIDKFPISRPNLTFSTLTVSNMSPEDSSIYLCSVEVGTGGNQETQYFGPGTRLLVL.

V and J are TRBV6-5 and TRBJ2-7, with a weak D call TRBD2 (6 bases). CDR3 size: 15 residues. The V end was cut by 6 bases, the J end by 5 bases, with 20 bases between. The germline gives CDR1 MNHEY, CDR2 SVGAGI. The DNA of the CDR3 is TGTGCCAGCAGCCATATGGGGGGAAGAGGGCACGAGCAGTACTTC. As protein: CASSHMGGRGHEQYF.

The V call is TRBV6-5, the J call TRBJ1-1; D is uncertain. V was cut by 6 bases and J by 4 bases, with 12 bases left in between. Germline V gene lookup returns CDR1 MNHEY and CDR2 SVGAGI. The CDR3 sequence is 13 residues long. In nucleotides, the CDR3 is TGTGCCAGCAGGCACCGGGTGGGCACTGAAGCTTTCTTT. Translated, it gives CASRHRVGTEAFF.

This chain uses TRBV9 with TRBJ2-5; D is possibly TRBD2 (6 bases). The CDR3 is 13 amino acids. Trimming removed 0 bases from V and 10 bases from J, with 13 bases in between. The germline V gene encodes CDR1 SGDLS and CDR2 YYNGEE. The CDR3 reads CASSVVGTGDQYF. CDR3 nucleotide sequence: TGTGCCAGCAGCGTAGTAGGGACGGGGGACCAGTACTTC.

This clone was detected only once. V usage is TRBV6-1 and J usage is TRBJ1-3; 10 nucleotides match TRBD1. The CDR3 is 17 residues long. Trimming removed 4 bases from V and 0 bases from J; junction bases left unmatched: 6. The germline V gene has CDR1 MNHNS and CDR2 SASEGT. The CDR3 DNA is TGTGCCAGCAGTGTCACCGGGACAGGGGTCTCTGGAAACACCATATATTTT. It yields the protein CASSVTGTGVSGNTIYF.